A single sample is the source of the 10 T cell receptor beta chains below, sequenced in a study of blood T cell repertoires in COVID-19. Some clones are missing from TCRdb's copy, which holds only in-frame ones; the method was immunoSEQ multiplex PCR. The sample yields tens of thousands of clones, 88% seen once. The sequencing sample was made of peripheral blood. Receptor source: a human donor in a cohort sampled during active COVID-19.

This clone was found a few times. The rearrangement joins TRBV7-9 to TRBJ1-1; D might be TRBD1 (5 bases). The CDR3 length is 17 residues. Germline V CDR1 and CDR2: SEHNR, FQNEAQ (reference sequence). Trimming cost V 5 bases and J 4 bases, with 23 bases left between them. The CDR3 reads CASSQPKDTPSSTEAFF. DNA of the CDR3: TGTGCCAGCAGCCAACCCAAGGACACACCCTCCAGCACTGAAGCTTTCTTT.

This chain links TRBV29-1 with TRBJ2-7, with D maybe TRBD2 (6 bases). This CDR3 is 16 amino acids long. Trimming removed 0 bases from V and 0 bases from J, with 15 bases in between. Germline assignment: CDR1 SQVTM and CDR2 ANQGSEA. The CDR3 sequence is CSVEEGQGLHSYEQYF. CDR3 sequence (DNA): TGCAGCGTTGAAGAAGGGCAGGGACTTCACTCCTACGAGCAGTACTTC.

This clone was seen more than once but under ten times. The CDR3 bases are TGTGCCAGCAGCCAACGTTGTAACACCGGGGAGCTGTTTTTT. Its translation is CASSQRCNTGELFF. This chain uses TRBV3-1 (or the pseudogene TRBV3-2) with TRBJ2-2; no clear D gene. CDR3 length equals 14 residues. Germline loops: CDR1 LGHDT, CDR2 YNNKEL (reference sequence). Trimming took off 2 bases at V and 2 bases at J, with 6 bases between the two ends.

The rearrangement uses TRBV15 and TRBJ2-3, with 7 bases identical to TRBD1. Germline-derived CDR1 and CDR2 are LNHNV and YYDKDF (reference sequence). V trimming: 1 base; J trimming: 4 bases; junction bases outside the gene matches: 5. The CDR3 has 15 amino acids. The CDR3 DNA follows: TGTGCCACCAGCAGAGGGGACAGAGGTGCAGATACGCAGTATTTT. It specifies CATSRGDRGADTQYF.

The rearrangement links TRBV11-2 to TRBJ2-3; 9 nucleotides match TRBD2. Germline V gene data show CDR1 as SGHAT and CDR2 as FQNNGV. This CDR3 is built from 15 residues. The J segment lost 2 bases and the V segment lost 4 bases, leaving 4 bases of the junction unmatched. Here the CDR3 DNA reads TGTGCCAGCAGCTCCGAGCGGGGGGTCACAGATACGCAGTATTTT. Translating gives CASSSERGVTDTQYF.

There are a few counts of this clone. This chain connects TRBV5-6 to TRBJ2-7; D gene unclear. CDR1 SGHDT and CDR2 YYEEEE come from the germline V gene. The V gene lost 3 bases and the J gene lost 9 bases, with 10 bases spanning the gap. CDR3 length: 11 residues. The CDR3 nucleotides read TGTGCCAGCAGCTCCCTGTCGAGGCAGTACTTC. Translating it yields CASSSLSRQYF.

As DNA, the CDR3 is TGCGCCAGCAGCTTGTATCTCACCGGGGAGACCCAGTACTTC. This encodes CASSLYLTGETQYF. V is TRBV5-1 and J is TRBJ2-5, with D hard to call. Trimming took off 1 base at V and 5 bases at J, with 12 bases between the two ends. CDR1 is SGHRS and CDR2 is YFSETQ in the germline V gene. This CDR3 spans 14 amino acids.

CDR3 coding DNA: TGTGCCAGCTCACTTCAGGGACAGGGGACCTATGGCTACACCTTC. This gives the protein CASSLQGQGTYGYTF. The chain employs TRBV18 and TRBJ1-2, with 10 bases identical to TRBD1. The junction had 6 bases not matched to a gene; V was cut back by 4 bases and J by 4 bases. The CDR3 is 15 amino acids. Looked up from germline, CDR1 is KGHSH and CDR2 is LQKENI.

The chain combines TRBV6-1 with TRBJ2-1, with 8 bases that match TRBD2. After removal of 0 bases from V and 8 bases from J, the junction contained 6 bases not matched to a gene. The V gene's germline CDR1 is MNHNS and CDR2 SASEGT. There are 15 residues in the CDR3. For the CDR3, the DNA is TGTGCCAGCAGTGAAGCGGCGGGAGGATATCATGAGCAGTTCTTC. Translated, it gives CASSEAAGGYHEQFF.

A single count supports this clone. The chain joins TRBV7-2 to TRBJ1-6, with a possible D match to TRBD1 (6 bases). The V gene lost 5 bases and the J gene lost 9 bases, with 11 bases spanning the gap. This CDR3 is 13 amino acids long. Looked up from germline, CDR1 is SGHTA and CDR2 is FQGNSA. As DNA, the CDR3 is TGTGCCAGCAGCCCCGACAGGCCTTCACCCCTCCACTTT. Protein: CASSPDRPSPLHF. Drawing the rest from reference TRBV7-2 and TRBJ1-6, the complete variable domain is GAGVSQSPSNKVTEKGKDVELRCDPISGHTALYWYRQSLGQGLEFLIYFQGNSAPDKSGLPSDRFSAERTGGSVSTLTIQRTQQEDSAVYLCASSPDRPSPLHFGNGTRLTVT.